Below are 11 T cell receptor beta chains sequenced from a single sample in a study of glioma-infiltrating T cells after dendritic cell vaccination. Time point in this sample: after dendritic cell vaccination, including at tumor progression/relapse. Assay used: immunoSEQ multiplex PCR; TCRdb lists only in-frame clones, some missing. The sample lists around 83,000 clones; about 85% were seen once. The specimen was blood, collected after dendritic cell vaccination. Source of these receptors: a human donor with glioblastoma.

The chain employs TRBV5-5 and TRBJ1-1; 9 bases line up with TRBD1. Germline assignment: CDR1 SGHKS and CDR2 YYEKEE (reference sequence). V was clipped by 1 base and J by 5 bases; unmatched bases: 3. The CDR3 covers 14 residues. CDR3 loop: CASSLRTGATEAFF. Here the CDR3 DNA reads TGTGCCAGCAGCTTGCGGACAGGGGCAACTGAAGCTTTCTTT. The variable domain in full, completed from reference TRBV5-5 and TRBJ1-1, reads DAGVTQSPTHLIKTRGQQVTLRCSPISGHKSVSWYQQVLGQGPQFIFQYYEKEERGRGNFPDRFSARQFPNYSSELNVNALLLGDSALYLCASSLRTGATEAFFGQGTRLTVV.

The chain carries TRBV6-1 and TRBJ2-7, with TRBD1 matching over 8 bases. CDR1 and CDR2 (germline): MNHNS, SASEGT. This CDR3 spans 15 amino acids. V gave up 3 bases and J gave up 1 base; unmatched junction bases: 5. CDR3 coding DNA: TGTGCCAGCAGTGACTCCGGGACAGGATCCTACGAGCAGTACTTC. Amino acid sequence: CASSDSGTGSYEQYF.

The chain joins TRBV9 to TRBJ2-7; perhaps TRBD2 as D (6 bases). This CDR3 spans 16 amino acids. Germline values: CDR1 SGDLS, CDR2 YYNGEE. Deletions cut 0 bases from V and 4 bases from J, with 17 bases between. CDR3: CASSVGAGRGSYEQYF. CDR3 nucleotide sequence: TGTGCCAGCAGCGTAGGGGCGGGACGAGGATCTTACGAGCAGTACTTC.

The V gene is TRBV18, the J gene TRBJ2-7; D perhaps matches TRBD1 (5 bases). The germline CDR1 and CDR2 sequences are KGHSH and LQKENI. Trimming took off 7 bases at V and 0 bases at J, with 10 bases between the two ends. This CDR3 comprises 13 residues. CDR3 region: CASFDDSSYEQYF. CDR3 coding DNA: TGTGCCAGCTTCGATGACAGCTCCTACGAGCAGTACTTC.

The rearrangement uses TRBV13 and TRBJ2-5, with 10 bases aligning to TRBD1. There are 16 residues in the CDR3. After removal of 4 bases from V and 0 bases from J, the junction contained 5 bases not matched to a gene. The germline CDR1 and CDR2 sequences are PRHDT and FYEKMQ (reference sequence). In nucleotides, the CDR3 is TGTGCCAGCAGCTCACCGACAGGGGGCGACCAAGAGACCCAGTACTTC. It specifies CASSSPTGGDQETQYF. Using reference TRBV13 and TRBJ2-5 for the parts outside the CDR3, the full variable domain is AAGVIQSPRHLIKEKRETATLKCYPIPRHDTVYWYQQGPGQDPQFLISFYEKMQSDKGSIPDRFSAQQFSDYHSELNMSSLELGDSALYFCASSSPTGGDQETQYFGPGTRLLVL.

CDR3 DNA: TGCGCCAGCAGCTTGGCCCATGGAATAGGGAGCACTGAAGCTTTCTTT. Translation: CASSLAHGIGSTEAFF. V and J are TRBV5-1 and TRBJ1-1; D gene unclear. V was cut by 0 bases and J by 4 bases, with 16 bases left in between. The germline V gene has CDR1 SGHRS and CDR2 YFSETQ. This CDR3 comprises 16 residues.

This clone was counted a single time. V and J are TRBV18 and TRBJ1-5; D remains unclear. The CDR3 is 15 residues long. CDR1 is KGHSH, CDR2 LQKENI, per germline. V dropped 3 bases and J dropped 5 bases, with 14 bases sitting between them. The CDR3 sequence: CASSPRGSLDQPQHF. The CDR3, as DNA: TGTGCCAGCTCACCGAGAGGGTCCCTAGATCAGCCCCAGCATTTT.

The V and J genes are TRBV19 and TRBJ1-5, with a possible D match to TRBD1 (6 bases). V dropped 5 bases and J dropped 0 bases, with 8 bases sitting between them. The germline V gene has CDR1 LNHDA and CDR2 SQIVND (reference sequence). The CDR3 loop spans 14 amino acids. The CDR3 protein is CASSQQGSNQPQHF. CDR3 bases: TGTGCCAGTAGTCAACAGGGTAGCAATCAGCCCCAGCATTTT.

The rearrangement joins TRBV5-4 to TRBJ2-5, with a possible D match to TRBD1 (6 bases). The CDR3 contains 14 residues. The V end was cut by 4 bases, the J end by 0 bases, with 10 bases between. Germline assignment: CDR1 SGHNT and CDR2 YYREEE (reference sequence). The CDR3 DNA reads TGTGCCAGCAGCGCGAACAGGGACCAAGAGACCCAGTACTTC. Translating gives CASSANRDQETQYF.

For this clone: Additional DNA sequences in this sample encode the identical CDR3. V is TRBV5-6 and J is TRBJ1-5; D not certain. Germline V gene sequence: CDR1 SGHDT, CDR2 YYEEEE. V dropped 0 bases and J dropped 7 bases, with 8 bases sitting between them. There are 13 residues in the CDR3. The CDR3 region is CASSLGRSQPQHF. In DNA form, the CDR3 reads TGTGCCAGCAGCTTGGGGAGGAGCCAGCCCCAGCATTTT.

The chain combines TRBV7-3 with TRBJ2-5; the D gene is possibly TRBD2 (5 bases). There are 12 residues in the CDR3. Per germline, CDR1 SGHTA and CDR2 FQGTGA. V was cut by 5 bases and J by 5 bases, with 9 bases left in between. CDR3 amino acids: CASSDPGETQYF. CDR3 DNA sequence: TGTGCCAGCAGCGATCCGGGGGAGACCCAGTACTTC. Full variable domain (remainder filled in from reference TRBV7-3 and TRBJ2-5): GAGVSQTPSNKVTEKGKYVELRCDPISGHTALYWYRQSLGQGPEFLIYFQGTGAADDSGLPNDRFFAVRPEGSVSTLKIQRTERGDSAVYLCASSDPGETQYFGPGTRLLVL.